The next 19 T cell receptor beta chains were all read from a single sample in a study of long-term antiretroviral therapy in people with HIV. The assay used was immunoSEQ (version v3.0), run at survey level. Repertoires were generated with immunoSEQ multiplex PCR, while TCRdb's copy carries only in-frame clones and drops some. Altogether just over 20,000 clones are present, about 80% being singletons, with the ten largest covering around 4.2%. The sample here was unsorted PBMCs, taken 0.5 years after starting antiretroviral therapy. These receptors all come from a man aged 18 to 30 with HIV.

The chain couples TRBV28 to TRBJ1-5; no reliable D call. The CDR3 covers 12 residues. V gave up 5 bases and J gave up 3 bases, with 5 bases separating them. The germline V gene encodes CDR1 MDHEN and CDR2 SYDVKM. The CDR3 reads CASSPPNQPQHF. CDR3 coding DNA: TGTGCCAGCAGTCCGCCCAATCAGCCCCAGCATTTT.

The chain combines TRBV7-6 with TRBJ2-1; no firm D call. Germline V gene data show CDR1 as SGHVS and CDR2 as FNYEAQ. Trimming left V 1 base short and J 0 bases short, with 10 bases between. The CDR3 loop spans 16 amino acids. The CDR3 loop reads CASSLGGDGSYNEQFF. In DNA, the CDR3 is TGTGCCAGCAGCTTAGGAGGCGACGGCTCCTACAATGAGCAGTTCTTC.

This chain uses TRBV7-6 with TRBJ2-2; TRBD2 agrees at 9 bases. This CDR3 comprises 17 residues. Unmatched junction bases numbered 4, after V lost 0 bases and J lost 2 bases. Germline-derived CDR1 and CDR2 are SGHVS and FNYEAQ. The CDR3 DNA reads as TGTGCCAGCAGCTTAGCGAGAGCGGGGGGCAACACCGGGGAGCTGTTTTTT. The encoded protein is CASSLARAGGNTGELFF.

The rearrangement joins TRBV2 to TRBJ1-5; the match to TRBD1 covers 8 bases. With V trimmed by 4 bases and J by 5 bases, 7 bases remained unmatched. Germline V gives CDR1 SNHLY, CDR2 FYNNEI. This CDR3 has 15 amino acids. In DNA form, the CDR3 reads TGTGCCAGCAGTGGCAGGGGGCTTTGGGATCAGCCCCAGCATTTT. Encoded protein: CASSGRGLWDQPQHF. The whole variable domain, remainder taken from reference TRBV2 and TRBJ1-5, is EPEVTQTPSHQVTQMGQEVILRCVPISNHLYFYWYRQILGQKVEFLVSFYNNEISEKSEIFDDQFSVERPDGSNFTLKIRSTKLEDSAMYFCASSGRGLWDQPQHFGDGTRLSIL.

The chain is built from TRBV9 and TRBJ2-1, with TRBD2 identical over 9 bases. Trimming cost V 2 bases and J 8 bases; bases outside gene matches: 11. The CDR3 has 16 residues. Per germline, CDR1 SGDLS and CDR2 YYNGEE. This CDR3 is CASSVLPGLASDEQFF. In DNA form, the CDR3 reads TGTGCCAGCAGCGTCCTGCCGGGACTAGCTTCCGATGAGCAGTTCTTC.

V usage is TRBV27 and J usage is TRBJ1-3; D remains ambiguous. Deletions cut 8 bases from V and 0 bases from J, with 8 bases between. CDR1 is MNHEY and CDR2 is SMNVEV in the germline V gene (reference sequence). This CDR3 region has 13 residues. In nucleotides, the CDR3 is TGTGCCAGCGGACCCTTCTCTGGAAACACCATATATTTT. Translated: CASGPFSGNTIYF.

The chain joins TRBV4-3 to TRBJ2-3, with 9 bases matching TRBD1. The CDR3 covers 16 residues. Per the germline V gene, CDR1 is LGHNA and CDR2 is YSLEER. V trimming: 4 bases; J trimming: 3 bases; junction bases outside the gene matches: 8. The CDR3 reads CASSRNWGQGTDTQYF. DNA of the CDR3: TGCGCCAGCAGCCGAAACTGGGGACAGGGAACAGATACGCAGTATTTT.

The V and J genes are TRBV9 and TRBJ2-7; D is possibly TRBD2 (7 bases). The CDR3 contains 16 residues. From germline, CDR1 is SGDLS and CDR2 YYNGEE. V shed 4 bases and J shed 3 bases, with 20 bases lying between them. The CDR3 DNA follows: TGTGCCAGCAGCCTCCAGCCGGGGGCGGGGGACTACGAGCAGTACTTC. Translated: CASSLQPGAGDYEQYF.

This chain links TRBV28 with TRBJ1-4; D is uncertain. Trimming stripped 2 bases from V and 2 bases from J, with 0 bases between. The CDR3 is 12 amino acids. CDR1 MDHEN and CDR2 SYDVKM come from the germline V gene. CDR3 in amino acids: CASSLTNEKLFF. CDR3 DNA sequence: TGTGCCAGCAGTTTAACTAATGAAAAACTGTTTTTT. Looking up the rest from reference TRBV28 and TRBJ1-4 gives the full variable domain: DVKVTQSSRYLVKRTGEKVFLECVQDMDHENMFWYRQDPGLGLRLIYFSYDVKMKEKGDIPEGYSVSREKKERFSLILESASTNQTSMYLCASSLTNEKLFFGSGTQLSVL.

The V call is TRBV19, the J call TRBJ2-7; D not resolved. V lost 3 bases to trimming and J lost 3 bases, with 30 bases between them. Germline CDR1 reads LNHDA; CDR2 reads SQIVND (reference sequence). CDR3 length equals 20 residues. CDR3 residues: CASSILTISSQSFRFYEQYF. The CDR3 DNA follows: TGTGCCAGTAGTATCCTCACTATCAGCTCACAGTCTTTTAGGTTCTACGAGCAGTACTTC.

The CDR3 coding sequence is TGCGCCAGCAGCGTTACCCCGGGACAGGGGGCTTCCTACGAGCAGTACTTC. Its translation: CASSVTPGQGASYEQYF. V gene TRBV5-1 combines with J gene TRBJ2-7; the match to TRBD1 covers 12 bases. The junction had 9 bases not matched to a gene; V was cut back by 4 bases and J by 1 base. Germline V CDR1 and CDR2: SGHRS, YFSETQ. CDR3 size: 17 residues.

The chain combines TRBV4-1 with TRBJ2-1; 12 nucleotides line up with TRBD2. Germline V gene sequence: CDR1 MGHRA, CDR2 YSYEKL. V trimming: 4 bases; J trimming: 5 bases; junction bases outside the gene matches: 3. This CDR3 has 15 residues. For the CDR3, the DNA is TGCGCCAGCAGCCCTAGACTAGCGGGGGACAATGAGCAGTTCTTC. Its protein is CASSPRLAGDNEQFF.

V usage is TRBV4-2 and J usage is TRBJ2-3, with no clear D. CDR1 LGHNA and CDR2 YNFKEQ come from the germline V gene. V lost 4 bases to trimming and J lost 0 bases, with 8 bases between them. CDR3 length: 14 amino acids. CDR3 in amino acids: CASSPLVSTDTQYF. For the CDR3, the DNA is TGTGCCAGCAGCCCTCTAGTTAGCACAGATACGCAGTATTTT.

The rearrangement uses TRBV11-2 and TRBJ1-1; weak D call: TRBD1 (5 bases). This CDR3 region has 14 residues. Per the germline V gene, CDR1 is SGHAT and CDR2 is FQNNGV. Trimming cost V 2 bases and J 8 bases, with 15 bases left between them. The CDR3 here is CASSLLLRDGEAFF. CDR3 DNA sequence: TGTGCCAGCAGCTTACTACTACGGGACGGGGAAGCTTTCTTT. Full variable domain (rest looked up from reference TRBV11-2 and TRBJ1-1): EAGVAQSPRYKIIEKRQSVAFWCNPISGHATLYWYQQILGQGPKLLIQFQNNGVVDDSQLPKDRFSAERLKGVDSTLKIQPAKLEDSAVYLCASSLLLRDGEAFFGQGTRLTVV.

This clone was seen only once. This sequence joins TRBV2 and TRBJ1-5; TRBD1 aligns across 7 bases. The trim removed 1 base at V and 3 bases at J, leaving 9 bases unmatched. CDR1 SNHLY and CDR2 FYNNEI come from the germline V gene. This CDR3 has 17 residues. CDR3 nucleotides: TGTGCCAGCAGTGAAGTTACCGGACAGGCCAACAATCAGCCCCAGCATTTT. It yields the protein CASSEVTGQANNQPQHF.

The chain is built from TRBV7-9 and TRBJ2-1; a possible D gene is TRBD2 (6 bases). Trimming removed 5 bases from V and 7 bases from J, with 18 bases in between. The CDR3 covers 15 residues. In germline, CDR1 is SEHNR, CDR2 FQNEAQ (reference sequence). CDR3 region: CASSPPAGYPNEQFF. CDR3 in DNA: TGTGCCAGCAGCCCCCCGGCGGGATACCCGAATGAGCAGTTCTTC.

V usage is TRBV30 and J usage is TRBJ1-3, with D possibly being TRBD1 (6 bases). The CDR3 consists of 13 residues. Germline V gene lookup returns CDR1 GTSNPN and CDR2 SVGIG (reference sequence). The V end lost 0 bases, the J end lost 7 bases, and 10 bases lay between the germline ends. The CDR3 nucleotides read TGTGCCTGGAGTGTTGGGGGCATGAACACCATATATTTT. Amino acid sequence: CAWSVGGMNTIYF.

This clone came up once. J is TRBJ2-1 and V is TRBV11-3, with 8 bases aligning to TRBD1. V lost 1 base to trimming and J lost 8 bases; unmatched junction nucleotides: 4. The CDR3 length is 14 residues. Germline CDR1 SGHNT, CDR2 YENEEA. The CDR3 coding sequence is TGTGCCAGCAGCTTAGGGTCAGGGGGCTATGAGCAGTTCTTC. Protein: CASSLGSGGYEQFF.

This clone appeared a single time. The chain employs TRBV9 and TRBJ2-5; D not resolved. The V end was cut by 0 bases, the J end by 6 bases, with 12 bases between. The V gene's germline CDR1 is SGDLS and CDR2 YYNGEE. The CDR3 is made up of 14 amino acids. In nucleotides, the CDR3 is TGTGCCAGCAGCGTAGAGACCGAAGGAAAGACCCAGTACTTC. Protein sequence: CASSVETEGKTQYF.